A single sample is the source of the 29 T cell receptor beta chains below, sequenced in a study of beta chain features in type 1 diabetes (dated by TCRdb to the late 2010s). Library method: the immunoSEQ multiplex PCR assay. The High Capacity cDNA Reverse Transcription Kit was used to reverse transcribe all of the isolated RNA, meaning that expressed TCRB transcripts were what got sequenced. TCRdb provides this immuneACCESS table in a form limited to in-frame rearrangements. Some clones are lacking; in checked studies, under half of them reflect an unresolved V gene, and why the rest are absent is not known. The sample table holds about 330,000 clones, of which approximately 9.9% were seen once. The ten largest account for more than 0.015% of the sample. The sample taken for sequencing was naive CD4+ T cells from blood. According to the study, the label for this sample's cell subset or site signals: true naive CD4+ T cells. Source of these receptors: a woman younger than 45 in good health.

This clone has only a few counts. The CDR3 region has the DNA TGTGCCAGCAGTACCCAGGACAAGGGGAGGACTGAAGCTTTCTTT. The encoded protein is CASSTQDKGRTEAFF. The chain uses TRBV28 and TRBJ1-1, with D tentatively TRBD1 (5 bases). The CDR3 runs 15 residues. Germline values: CDR1 MDHEN, CDR2 SYDVKM. V was cut by 5 bases and J by 5 bases, with 18 bases left in between.

In the case of this clone: One junction end does not reproduce the germline sequence, and a read error may be involved. The chain carries TRBV19 and TRBJ2-7; perhaps TRBD2 as D (6 bases). The germline V gene encodes CDR1 LNHDA and CDR2 SQIVND (reference sequence). The CDR3 consists of 10 residues. The CDR3 reads CASSSLRGTF. The CDR3 DNA reads as TGTGCCAGTAGCTCCCTCCGGGGGACCTTC.

This clone was counted between two and nine times. The V call is TRBV29-1, the J call TRBJ2-1; D is perhaps TRBD2 (6 bases). This CDR3 contains 16 residues. V lost 4 bases and J lost 4, with 20 bases in between. In germline, CDR1 is SQVTM, CDR2 ANQGSEA. The CDR3 loop is CSVVRLGAGRYNEQFF. The CDR3 DNA reads TGCAGCGTTGTCCGATTGGGAGCGGGCAGGTACAATGAGCAGTTCTTC.

The chain employs TRBV7-3 and TRBJ2-1; tentatively, D is TRBD1 (6 bases). CDR1 SGHTA and CDR2 FQGTGA come from the germline V gene. CDR3 length: 13 amino acids. Trimming stripped 5 bases from V and 5 bases from J, with 10 bases between. CDR3 residues: CASSIHRDNEQFF. The CDR3 coding sequence is TGTGCCAGCAGCATCCACAGGGACAATGAGCAGTTCTTC. The whole variable domain, remainder taken from reference TRBV7-3 and TRBJ2-1, is GAGVSQTPSNKVTEKGKYVELRCDPISGHTALYWYRQSLGQGPEFLIYFQGTGAADDSGLPNDRFFAVRPEGSVSTLKIQRTERGDSAVYLCASSIHRDNEQFFGPGTRLTVL.

V usage is TRBV5-4 and J usage is TRBJ2-5; 7 bases are shared with TRBD1. CDR3 size: 15 residues. The germline CDR1 and CDR2 sequences are SGHNT and YYREEE (reference sequence). Germline trimming cut 4 bases from V and 1 base from J; bases unmatched to any gene: 7. In DNA, the CDR3 is TGTGCCAGCAGCCAAGAGGACAGGCTCCAAGAGACCCAGTACTTC. It encodes CASSQEDRLQETQYF.

The table lists this clone with a few counts. CDR3 residues: CASSPSWGGNQPQHF. DNA for the CDR3: TGCGCCAGCAGCCCCAGCTGGGGCGGCAATCAGCCCCAGCATTTT. The rearrangement links TRBV4-3 to TRBJ1-5, with a possible D match to TRBD1 (5 bases). The CDR3 extends over 15 amino acids. With 4 bases removed from V and 2 bases from J, the gap between germline ends came to 12 bases. Germline values: CDR1 LGHNA, CDR2 YSLEER.

V usage is TRBV5-1 and J usage is TRBJ2-1; D is ambiguous. V shed 0 bases and J shed 13 bases, with 8 bases lying between them. Germline V lookup: CDR1 SGHRS, CDR2 YFSETQ. The CDR3 runs 11 residues. In DNA, the CDR3 is TGCGCCAGCAGCTTGGAGAGCCTTCAGTTCTTC. Translating gives CASSLESLQFF.

This clone turned up a few times. This chain uses TRBV15 with TRBJ1-1; D call uncertain. V was cut by 8 bases and J by 6 bases, with 19 bases left in between. CDR3 length: 14 residues. CDR1 is LNHNV, CDR2 YYDKDF, per germline (reference sequence). The CDR3: CATGRMGKEAEAFF. CDR3 in DNA: TGTGCCACCGGGAGAATGGGTAAGGAGGCTGAAGCTTTCTTT.

There are a few counts of this clone. The chain employs TRBV28 and TRBJ2-2; D gene uncertain. The CDR3 contains 16 residues. V was trimmed by 1 base and J by 1 base, leaving 10 bases between them. CDR1 MDHEN and CDR2 SYDVKM come from the germline V gene. The CDR3 nucleotides read TGTGCCAGCAGTTTATCCAGCGTGGGGAACACCGGGGAGCTGTTTTTT. Translated: CASSLSSVGNTGELFF.

Worth noting for this clone: In the same sample, other DNA sequences code for this CDR3. The chain links TRBV29-1 to TRBJ1-1; TRBD1 matches 10 bases. CDR3 length equals 15 residues. After removal of 1 base from V and 0 bases from J, the junction contained 2 bases not matched to a gene. Germline V gene sequence: CDR1 SQVTM, CDR2 ANQGSEA. In nucleotides, the CDR3 is TGCAGCGTTGAAGGGACAGGGGGAATGAACACTGAAGCTTTCTTT. Translating gives CSVEGTGGMNTEAFF.

The rearrangement links TRBV7-2 to TRBJ1-2, with 10 bases that match TRBD1. Per germline, CDR1 SGHTA and CDR2 FQGNSA. This CDR3 is 15 amino acids long. V gave up 5 bases and J gave up 4 bases; unmatched junction bases: 7. CDR3 protein: CASSADRGRGYGYTF. The CDR3 DNA follows: TGTGCCAGCAGCGCTGACAGGGGGCGGGGCTATGGCTACACCTTC.

The chain uses TRBV29-1 and TRBJ2-2; D remains ambiguous. Germline values: CDR1 SQVTM, CDR2 ANQGSEA. V shed 2 bases and J shed 3 bases, with 4 bases lying between them. This CDR3 region has 12 residues. The CDR3: CSVEQYTGELFF. As DNA, the CDR3 is TGCAGCGTTGAACAATACACCGGGGAGCTGTTTTTT.

The chain joins TRBV28 to TRBJ1-2; 10 bases are shared with TRBD1. The J segment lost 4 bases and the V segment lost 7 bases, leaving 9 bases of the junction unmatched. CDR1 and CDR2 from the germline V gene are MDHEN and SYDVKM. The CDR3 has 15 amino acids. The CDR3 DNA reads as TGTGCCAGCACCTCGTTAGGACAGGGGGTCTATGGCTACACCTTC. This sequence encodes CASTSLGQGVYGYTF.

The chain combines TRBV11-2 with TRBJ2-1; 13 bases fit TRBD2. Germline V lookup: CDR1 SGHAT, CDR2 FQNNGV. The CDR3 runs 16 residues. After removal of 5 bases from V and 7 bases from J, the junction contained 8 bases not matched to a gene. CDR3 sequence: CASSLRTSGSYNEQFF. The CDR3 DNA reads as TGTGCCAGCAGCCTGCGGACTAGCGGGAGTTATAATGAGCAGTTCTTC.

This clone came up a few times. The V gene is TRBV19, the J gene TRBJ2-1; 7 nucleotides align to TRBD2. This CDR3 spans 15 amino acids. V lost 3 bases, J lost 7 bases, and 9 bases stayed unmatched. Germline V lookup: CDR1 LNHDA, CDR2 SQIVND (reference sequence). The DNA for the CDR3 is TGTGCCAGTAGTATCCCGAGACTAGCTAAGAATGAGCAGTTCTTC. This gives the protein CASSIPRLAKNEQFF.

In this sample, this clone turned up a few times. This chain connects TRBV7-9 to TRBJ2-5, with D uncertain. Germline CDR1 SEHNR, CDR2 FQNEAQ (reference sequence). Trimming removed 1 base at V and 1 base at J, with 10 bases between. The CDR3 runs to 15 residues. In DNA form, the CDR3 reads TGTGCCAGCAGCTTAGAGTGGCAGGCCCAAGAGACCCAGTACTTC. The encoded protein is CASSLEWQAQETQYF.

A few counts support this clone. The rearrangement links TRBV11-2 to TRBJ2-3; D is ambiguous. Between the trimmed V and J ends, which lost 5 bases and 5 bases, there was a span of 14 bases. The CDR3 is made up of 14 amino acids. CDR1 is SGHAT and CDR2 is FQNNGV in the germline V gene. The CDR3 DNA reads as TGTGCCAGCAGCCGTACCCCCGGCGGAGATACGCAGTATTTT. Encoded protein: CASSRTPGGDTQYF.

This chain uses TRBV7-3 with TRBJ2-1; 10 nucleotides agree with TRBD2. The CDR3 spans 16 residues. The J segment lost 6 bases and the V segment lost 0 bases, leaving 5 bases of the junction unmatched. Germline CDR1 is SGHTA and CDR2 is FQGTGA. This CDR3 is CASSLTSAGGPNEQFF. The CDR3 region has the DNA TGTGCCAGCAGCTTAACATCAGCGGGAGGGCCCAATGAGCAGTTCTTC.

The chain combines TRBV7-2 with TRBJ1-1; 9 bases agree with TRBD1. Trimming at V came to 4 bases and at J to 10 bases, leaving 7 bases not matched to a gene. CDR3 length equals 13 residues. CDR1 SGHTA and CDR2 FQGNSA come from the germline V gene. The CDR3 region has the DNA TGTGCCAGCAGCTCGGGACAGGGCATTAGAGCTTTCTTT. Its translation: CASSSGQGIRAFF.

The genes are TRBV14 and TRBJ2-1; D might be TRBD2 (5 bases). The V and J ends lost 1 base and 0 bases respectively, with 16 bases between them. This CDR3 region has 18 residues. Germline CDR1 SGHDN, CDR2 FVKESK. The CDR3 here is CASSQGVIYGISYNEQFF. In DNA form, the CDR3 reads TGTGCCAGCAGCCAAGGTGTAATATACGGGATCTCCTACAATGAGCAGTTCTTC.

CDR3 coding DNA: TGTGCCTGGAACCGGGACTCTAACACCGGGGAGCTGTTTTTT. Its protein is CAWNRDSNTGELFF. This rearrangement joins TRBV30 to TRBJ2-2, with D possibly being TRBD2 (6 bases). Trimming took off 4 bases at V and 2 bases at J, with 11 bases between the two ends. The CDR3 loop spans 14 amino acids. Germline CDR1 and CDR2: GTSNPN and SVGIG (reference sequence).

The rearrangement uses TRBV9 and TRBJ2-1; D may be TRBD2 (5 bases). Trimming cost V 3 bases and J 9 bases, with 22 bases left between them. CDR1 and CDR2 (germline): SGDLS, YYNGEE. The CDR3 covers 16 residues. The CDR3 DNA reads TGTGCCAGCAGCGCCCGAGCGGAAATACCTACAAGTGAGCAGTTCTTC. The encoded protein is CASSARAEIPTSEQFF.

This clone was seen more than once but under ten times. The chain recombines TRBV9 with TRBJ2-2; D may be TRBD1 (5 bases). With 0 bases removed from V and 7 bases from J, the gap between germline ends came to 13 bases. The CDR3 has 15 amino acids. The germline V gene has CDR1 SGDLS and CDR2 YYNGEE. CDR3 nucleotides: TGTGCCAGCAGCGTAGAAGGCCCAGGGATCGGGGAGCTGTTTTTT. Translated, it gives CASSVEGPGIGELFF.

The CDR3 here is CASSLLAGGSPDTQYF. CDR3 DNA sequence: TGCGCCAGCAGCTTGCTAGCGGGAGGGTCTCCAGATACGCAGTATTTT. The chain links TRBV5-1 to TRBJ2-3; 12 bases align to TRBD2. V lost 1 base to trimming and J lost 4 bases; unmatched junction nucleotides: 4. Germline V gene lookup returns CDR1 SGHRS and CDR2 YFSETQ. This CDR3 is built from 16 residues.

The chain employs TRBV11-2 and TRBJ2-5; D is perhaps TRBD2 (6 bases). Per the germline V gene, CDR1 is SGHAT and CDR2 is FQNNGV. The CDR3 totals 14 residues. Trimming took off 5 bases at V and 9 bases at J, with 19 bases between the two ends. CDR3 DNA sequence: TGTGCCAGCAGCCGTGGACTACAAGAGATTGCCCAGTACTTC. Amino acids: CASSRGLQEIAQYF.

The chain has TRBV27 and TRBJ2-2; D gene uncertain. The CDR3 extends over 14 amino acids. Trimming removed 0 bases from V and 1 base from J, with 3 bases in between. Per germline, CDR1 MNHEY and CDR2 SMNVEV (reference sequence). CDR3 amino acids: CASSLSRNTGELFF. The DNA for the CDR3 is TGTGCCAGCAGTTTATCGCGGAACACCGGGGAGCTGTTTTTT.

The chain combines TRBV19 with TRBJ2-5; 8 nucleotides agree with TRBD2. The ends lost 7 bases at V and 5 bases at J; junction bases unmatched: 6. CDR3 length: 13 residues. Germline CDR1 and CDR2: LNHDA and SQIVND (reference sequence). The CDR3 is CASNSGLEETQYF. CDR3 coding DNA: TGTGCCAGTAACTCGGGACTAGAGGAGACCCAGTACTTC.

This chain joins TRBV27 and TRBJ2-5; TRBD1 aligns across 8 bases. J lost 5 bases, V lost 2 bases, and 1 base had no gene match. The length of the CDR3 is 13 residues. The germline V gene encodes CDR1 MNHEY and CDR2 SMNVEV (reference sequence). CDR3 amino acids: CASSLRTGETQYF. The CDR3 DNA reads as TGTGCCAGCAGTTTAAGGACAGGGGAGACCCAGTACTTC.

The V gene is TRBV4-3, the J gene TRBJ1-1, with 9 bases that match TRBD1. CDR3 length: 13 residues. The V segment lost 10 bases and the J segment 0 bases; nucleotides outside the gene matches: 3. Germline V CDR1 and CDR2: LGHNA, YSLEER. This chain's CDR3 is CATRDRVNTEAFF. DNA of the CDR3: TGCGCCACCCGGGACAGGGTGAACACTGAAGCTTTCTTT.